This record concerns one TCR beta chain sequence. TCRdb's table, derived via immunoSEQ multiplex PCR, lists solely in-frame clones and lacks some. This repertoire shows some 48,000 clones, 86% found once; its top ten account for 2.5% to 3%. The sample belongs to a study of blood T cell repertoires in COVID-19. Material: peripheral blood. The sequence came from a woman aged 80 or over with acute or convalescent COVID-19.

The CDR3 here is CASSFGEAYGYTF. The CDR3 nucleotides read TGTGCCAGCAGTTTCGGGGAGGCCTATGGCTACACCTTC. The rearrangement links TRBV12-3 or TRBV12-4 to TRBJ1-2; D uncertain. The CDR3 sequence is 13 residues long. The ends were cut back, 3 bases at V and 4 bases at J, with 9 bases in the middle.